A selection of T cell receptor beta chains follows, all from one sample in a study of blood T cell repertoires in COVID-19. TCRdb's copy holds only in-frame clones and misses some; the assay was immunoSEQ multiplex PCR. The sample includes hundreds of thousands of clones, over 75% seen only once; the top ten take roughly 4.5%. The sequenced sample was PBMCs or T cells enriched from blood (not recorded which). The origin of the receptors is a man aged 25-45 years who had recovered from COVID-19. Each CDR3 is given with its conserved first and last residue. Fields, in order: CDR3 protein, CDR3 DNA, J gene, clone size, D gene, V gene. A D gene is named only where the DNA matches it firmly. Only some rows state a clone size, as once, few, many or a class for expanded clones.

CATSRDRTPYEQYF | TGTGCCACCAGCAGAGATCGGACACCCTACGAGCAGTACTTC | TRBJ2-7 | - | - | TRBV15
CASSAGQGGNTEAFF | TGTGCCAGCTCAGCCGGACAGGGGGGGAACACTGAAGCTTTCTTT | TRBJ1-1 | - | TRBD1 | TRBV18
CASSRAQTAAAGELFF | TGCGCCAGCAGCCGAGCGCAGACAGCCGCGGCCGGGGAGCTGTTTTTT | TRBJ2-2 | once | - | TRBV4-1
CASSPETSHPIQYF | TGTGCCAGCTCACCTGAGACTAGCCACCCCATTCAGTACTTC | TRBJ2-4 | - | TRBD2 | TRBV18
CASSYGLPETDTQYF | TGTGCCAGCAGCTATGGACTACCCGAAACAGATACGCAGTATTTT | TRBJ2-3 | - | - | TRBV11-3
CASSTDSSGNSPLHF | TGTGCCAGCAGTACCGACTCCTCGGGTAATTCACCCCTCCACTTT | TRBJ1-6 | - | - | TRBV2
CASSPRGNGYTF | TGTGCCAGCTCACCGCGAGGGAATGGCTACACCTTC | TRBJ1-2 | - | - | TRBV18
CASSVDSPSYNSPLHF | TGTGCCAGCAGCGTAGACAGTCCCTCCTATAATTCACCCCTCCACTTT | TRBJ1-6 | - | - | TRBV9
CASSAGEGWHEQFF | TGCGCCAGCAGCGCGGGGGAGGGTTGGCATGAGCAGTTCTTC | TRBJ2-1 | - | TRBD2 | TRBV5-1
CATRATGNLAEAFF | TGTGCCACCAGAGCGACAGGGAATTTGGCTGAAGCTTTCTTT | TRBJ1-1 | - | TRBD1 | TRBV24-1
CASSFGAAVEDTEAFF | TGTGCCAGCAGCTTCGGCGCAGCAGTGGAGGACACTGAAGCTTTCTTT | TRBJ1-1 | few | - | TRBV7-9
CASSFDGHDNTEAFF | TGTGCCAGCAGCTTTGACGGACATGACAACACTGAAGCTTTCTTT | TRBJ1-1 | - | - | TRBV7-2
CATAQGSYNEQFF | TGTGCCACTGCACAGGGCTCCTACAATGAGCAGTTCTTC | TRBJ2-1 | - | - | TRBV24-1
CASNEGRGNYGYTF | TGTGCCAGCAATGAAGGAAGGGGTAACTATGGCTACACCTTC | TRBJ1-2 | - | - | TRBV28
CASSDRDGRGVGNTIYF | TGTGCCAGCAGTGACAGGGATGGTCGGGGGGTCGGAAACACCATATATTTT | TRBJ1-3 | - | - | TRBV25-1
CASSWDRESTDTQYF | TGTGCCAGCAGCTGGGACAGGGAGAGCACAGATACGCAGTATTTT | TRBJ2-3 | - | TRBD1 | TRBV5-6
CATYHPGQGATQSSYEQYF | TGTGCCACCTATCACCCGGGGCAGGGGGCCACCCAAAGCTCCTACGAGCAGTACTTC | TRBJ2-7 | - | TRBD1 | TRBV10-3
CASSFDDRTANYGYTF | TGCGCCAGCAGCTTTGACGACAGGACCGCTAACTATGGCTACACCTTC | TRBJ1-2 | - | - | TRBV5-1
CASSMGLAGQETQYF | TGTGCCAGTAGTATGGGGTTAGCGGGACAAGAGACCCAGTACTTC | TRBJ2-5 | - | TRBD2 | TRBV19
CASVAGRETQYF | TGTGCCAGTGTGGCAGGGAGGGAGACCCAGTACTTC | TRBJ2-5 | once | - | TRBV28
CASSGQGAVGDTQYF | TGTGCCAGCAGTGGTCAGGGGGCGGTTGGGGATACGCAGTATTTT | TRBJ2-3 | - | TRBD1 | TRBV2
CASRRSGSNTEAFF | TGTGCCAGCAGACGGTCCGGGTCTAACACTGAAGCTTTCTTT | TRBJ1-1 | - | - | TRBV2
CASSSFPGTGTYEQYF | TGTGCCAGCAGTTCCTTCCCCGGGACAGGGACCTACGAGCAGTACTTC | TRBJ2-7 | few | TRBD1 | TRBV6-2/TRBV6-3
CASSQGGGTGLGYGYTF | TGTGCCAGCAGCCAAGGGGGGGGGACAGGGCTCGGGTATGGCTACACCTTC | TRBJ1-2 | - | TRBD1 | TRBV4-2
CAALSTGQGGAGELFF | TGTGCCGCGCTAAGCACGGGACAGGGGGGAGCCGGGGAGCTGTTTTTT | TRBJ2-2 | - | TRBD1 | TRBV19
CASSSSRVEAGAIYEQYF | TGTGCCAGCAGCTCGTCCCGGGTGGAAGCGGGAGCGATCTACGAGCAGTACTTC | TRBJ2-7 | - | TRBD2 | TRBV7-9
CASSQTGVPTNEKLFF | TGCGCCAGCAGCCAAACAGGGGTGCCCACTAATGAAAAACTGTTTTTT | TRBJ1-4 | - | TRBD1 | TRBV5-1
CASSYDRGTERWVNEQFF | TGTGCCAGCAGTTACGACAGGGGCACAGAAAGATGGGTCAATGAGCAGTTCTTC | TRBJ2-1 | - | TRBD1 | TRBV6-2/TRBV6-3
CASSLDSMGTGDNEQFF | TGTGCTAGCAGCTTAGATAGTATGGGGACAGGAGACAATGAGCAGTTCTTC | TRBJ2-1 | - | TRBD1 | TRBV7-7